This TCR beta chain was recovered during a study of blood T cell repertoires in COVID-19 (dated by TCRdb to 2020 to 2021). About the study as a whole: Samples from collaborators originated in the United States, Italy and Spain and spanned both the acute and convalescent phases of COVID-19. HLA class I and class II types, where available, came from metadata supplied by the sample provider rather than from assay-based typing. Deeply sampled blood TCRbeta repertoires from subjects exposed to, actively infected with, or recovered from COVID-19 were included in the dataset. The repertoires were made available in a free public database intended to serve as a resource for research on the immune response to SARS-CoV-2. The samples were drawn from two sources: the first 160 participants of the ongoing ImmuneRACE study, and 1,254 subjects contributed by 6 global collaborators. Nearly every sample came with metadata listing a de-identified subject ID, COVID-19 status, age in years and sex. The prospective study material was composed of cDNA or gDNA derived from T cells, B-cell-depleted T cells, or PBMCs. Points the paper makes about the study in general: How much clinical and demographic metadata was included differed by source and by participant, and the metadata was provided uncurated.

Whole blood was collected in K2EDTA tubes by collaborating institutions according to the institutions' own protocols. Collaborator samples were shipped for TCRbeta analysis as frozen whole blood, isolated PBMCs, or DNA extracted from either sample type. In the germline V gene, CDR1 corresponds to LGHNT and CDR2 to FRNRAP. The germline V and J ends show losses of 5 bases and 4 bases respectively, and no gene match explains 5 bases of the junction. Spanning cysteine to valine, the CDR3 consists of 13 amino acids. Only the CDR3 portion is preserved as DNA: 39 bases, with reading frame beginning at the first base. The immunoSEQ Assay, a bias-controlled multiplex PCR, was used to amplify TCRbeta CDR3 regions from genomic DNA. As for the original processing: The number of nucleated cells in each sample was estimated by amplification of reference gene primers within the assay. To quantify the absolute abundance of each unique TCRbeta CDR3 rearrangement, sequence reads were collapsed and filtered. For each sample, productive Simpson clonality was calculated as the square root of Simpson's diversity index across productive rearrangements. The table was pulled from immuneACCESS by TCRdb, which kept in-frame rearrangements only. Such tables lose some clones; where checked, under half of the loss comes from unresolved V genes, and the rest has no known cause. V and J calls plus clone size are reproduced from that table; the DNA served to infer D and trimming. For this sample the table gives around 300,000 clones, of which over 80% were detected only once. The ten largest clones capture about 4% of the sample.

Comments on this clone: The target of this receptor is not known. No clone much larger than this one lies a single base away; base qualities are absent.

The sequence was obtained from a woman aged 40 to 50 with acute or convalescent COVID-19. This sequence uses TRBV12-5 and TRBJ2-7; a stretch of 7 junction bases matches TRBD1. The sequenced sample was peripheral blood. The CDR3 amino acid sequence is: CASGRQGDYEQYV. DNA sequence: TGTGCTAGTGGTCGACAGGGAGATTACGAGCAGTACGTC.